One and the same sample provided the 22 T cell receptor beta chains below, sequenced in a study of blood T cell repertoires in COVID-19. The assay was immunoSEQ multiplex PCR, and TCRdb's table has in-frame clones only and misses some. Of about 100,000 clones listed, around four fifths are singletons. Sequenced material: peripheral blood. Receptors were obtained from a man between 50 and 59 years old with active or convalescent COVID-19.

This clone has a handful of counts. This chain connects TRBV24-1 to TRBJ2-4; TRBD2 agrees at 14 bases. V was clipped by 4 bases and J by 7 bases; unmatched bases: 5. The CDR3 spans 16 residues. Germline CDR1 KGHDR, CDR2 SFDVKD. The CDR3 sequence: CATSDRLAGGYNIQYF. As DNA, the CDR3 is TGTGCCACCAGTGACAGACTAGCGGGAGGGTACAACATTCAGTACTTC.

The chain links TRBV6-5 to TRBJ1-5; TRBD1 matches at 9 bases. Germline-derived CDR1 and CDR2 are MNHEY and SVGAGI. Trimming removed 6 bases from V and 4 bases from J; junction bases left unmatched: 7. This CDR3 is built from 15 residues. CDR3 sequence: CASSLTGGGNQPQHF. DNA of the CDR3: TGTGCCAGCAGCCTGACAGGGGGGGGAAATCAGCCCCAGCATTTT.

This clone was picked up one time. This chain links TRBV30 with TRBJ2-1; TRBD2 is a possible D gene (6 bases). Per the germline V gene, CDR1 is GTSNPN and CDR2 is SVGIG (reference sequence). V was pared by 0 bases and J by 4 bases, with 13 bases between. This CDR3 comprises 15 residues. As DNA, the CDR3 is TGTGCCTGGAGTGTACCGGAGGGGAATTACAATGAGCAGTTCTTC. Its translation: CAWSVPEGNYNEQFF.

The chain employs TRBV7-9 and TRBJ2-5; D not certain. This CDR3 spans 13 amino acids. Germline-derived CDR1 and CDR2 are SEHNR and FQNEAQ (reference sequence). With 5 bases removed from V and 2 bases from J, the gap between germline ends came to 9 bases. CDR3 sequence: CASSQTVQETQYF. The CDR3 region has the DNA TGTGCCAGCAGCCAAACAGTGCAAGAGACCCAGTACTTC.

The chain has TRBV5-1 and TRBJ1-1; D unclear. The CDR3 has 17 amino acids. Deletions cut 0 bases from V and 4 bases from J, with 19 bases between. Germline CDR1 and CDR2: SGHRS and YFSETQ. As DNA, the CDR3 is TGCGCCAGCAGCTTGGGGCGGGTGTTTCAACCGATCACTGAAGCTTTCTTT. Encoded protein: CASSLGRVFQPITEAFF. Together with reference TRBV5-1 and TRBJ1-1, the CDR3 gives the full variable domain: KAGVTQTPRYLIKTRGQQVTLSCSPISGHRSVSWYQQTPGQGLQFLFEYFSETQRNKGNFPGRFSGRQFSNSRSEMNVSTLELGDSALYLCASSLGRVFQPITEAFFGQGTRLTVV.

This rearrangement joins TRBV24-1 to TRBJ1-2, with 9 bases aligning to TRBD1. Germline trimming cut 3 bases from V and 2 bases from J; bases unmatched to any gene: 3. Germline CDR1 reads KGHDR; CDR2 reads SFDVKD. This CDR3 has 15 residues. The CDR3 loop reads CATSDPGTGNYGYTF. The CDR3 nucleotides are TGTGCCACCAGTGATCCTGGGACAGGGAACTATGGCTACACCTTC.

The chain links TRBV5-1 to TRBJ2-3; TRBD2 matches at 7 bases. V was clipped by 1 base and J by 4 bases; unmatched bases: 6. The CDR3 covers 15 residues. Germline V gene lookup returns CDR1 SGHRS and CDR2 YFSETQ. For the CDR3, the DNA is TGCGCCAGCAGCTTGTCGGGAGGCCCCCCAGATACGCAGTATTTT. It is translated as CASSLSGGPPDTQYF.

This chain joins TRBV11-3 and TRBJ1-4; D gene ambiguous. V was shortened by 1 base and J by 3 bases, with 3 bases between the two germline ends. The CDR3 spans 13 residues. Per germline, CDR1 SGHNT and CDR2 YENEEA. The DNA of the CDR3 is TGTGCCAGCAGCTTAGTCGCTAATGAAAAACTGTTTTTT. Protein: CASSLVANEKLFF.

The chain couples TRBV6-1 to TRBJ1-2; a possible D gene is TRBD1 (5 bases). Trimming cost V 2 bases and J 2 bases, with 12 bases left between them. Germline CDR1 and CDR2: MNHNS and SASEGT. The CDR3 consists of 15 residues. Written as DNA, the CDR3 is TGTGCCAGCAGTGAAAGGGGATCAGGGAACTATGGCTACACCTTC. This encodes CASSERGSGNYGYTF.

The chain combines TRBV7-9 with TRBJ1-1, with 8 bases fitting TRBD1. Unmatched junction bases numbered 6, after V lost 7 bases and J lost 5 bases. This CDR3 is built from 13 residues. The germline gives CDR1 SEHNR, CDR2 FQNEAQ (reference sequence). Here the CDR3 reads CASNYRGITEAFF. The CDR3 nucleotides read TGTGCCAGCAATTACAGGGGGATAACTGAAGCTTTCTTT.

The rearrangement joins TRBV6-5 to TRBJ1-2, with 10 bases matching TRBD1. CDR1 is MNHEY, CDR2 SVGAGI, per germline. Trimming cost V 7 bases and J 4 bases; bases outside gene matches: 6. This CDR3 comprises 14 residues. CDR3 loop: CASTPTGGIYGYTF. The CDR3, as DNA: TGTGCCAGCACTCCGACAGGGGGCATCTATGGCTACACCTTC.

The gene calls are TRBV3-1 (or the pseudogene TRBV3-2) and TRBJ2-7; TRBD2 might be the D (5 bases). The CDR3 contains 12 residues. Per the germline V gene, CDR1 is LGHDT and CDR2 is YNNKEL (reference sequence). V lost 4 bases to trimming and J lost 3 bases, with 7 bases between them. The CDR3 loop reads CASSLGVYEQYF. Here the CDR3 DNA reads TGTGCCAGCAGCCTCGGGGTCTACGAGCAGTACTTC.

This clone was seen a handful of times. This rearrangement joins TRBV5-1 to TRBJ2-1; TRBD2 matches 11 bases. The CDR3 runs 15 residues. Trimming cost V 3 bases and J 7 bases; bases outside gene matches: 6. Germline CDR1 is SGHRS and CDR2 is YFSETQ. Here the CDR3 DNA reads TGCGCCAGCAGCTACATGACTAGCGGGATGAATGAGCAGTTCTTC. Amino acid sequence: CASSYMTSGMNEQFF.

The V and J genes are TRBV4-1 and TRBJ1-6; 7 nucleotides line up with TRBD1. This CDR3 has 18 residues. The J segment lost 0 bases and the V segment lost 0 bases, leaving 5 bases of the junction unmatched. Germline V gene lookup returns CDR1 MGHRA and CDR2 YSYEKL. As DNA, the CDR3 is TGCGCCAGCAGCCAAGATCGGGGACAGAGCTCCTATAATTCACCCCTCCACTTT. Its translation is CASSQDRGQSSYNSPLHF.

The chain joins TRBV3-1 (or the pseudogene TRBV3-2) to TRBJ2-3, with 9 bases that match TRBD2. The CDR3 is made up of 16 amino acids. Germline CDR1 and CDR2: LGHDT and YNNKEL (reference sequence). The V segment lost 5 bases and the J segment 1 base; nucleotides outside the gene matches: 7. CDR3 in amino acids: CASSFLAGAGTDTQYF. CDR3 nucleotide sequence: TGTGCCAGCAGCTTTTTAGCGGGAGCCGGCACAGATACGCAGTATTTT.

Turning to this clone: This sample includes further DNA sequences coding for the same CDR3. The rearrangement uses TRBV9 and TRBJ2-5; 10 bases align to TRBD1. CDR1 is SGDLS and CDR2 is YYNGEE in the germline V gene. With 0 bases clipped from V and 1 base from J, the junction kept 3 bases outside the gene matches. The CDR3 is 16 residues long. The chain's CDR3 is CASSVGTGGLQETQYF. Here the CDR3 DNA reads TGTGCCAGCAGCGTAGGGACAGGGGGTCTCCAAGAGACCCAGTACTTC.

The gene calls are TRBV18 and TRBJ2-5; no reliable D call. This CDR3 comprises 15 residues. CDR1 and CDR2 from the germline V gene are KGHSH and LQKENI. The V and J ends lost 2 bases and 5 bases respectively, with 15 bases between them. The CDR3: CASSPTLEKSETQYF. CDR3 DNA: TGTGCCAGCTCACCAACCCTAGAGAAGTCCGAGACCCAGTACTTC.

This clone appeared a single time. The V and J genes are TRBV5-8 and TRBJ2-2, with a possible D match to TRBD1 (6 bases). CDR1 is SGHTS and CDR2 is YDEGEE in the germline V gene. Trimming took 4 bases from V and 4 from J, leaving 17 bases between them. The CDR3 runs 16 residues. The CDR3 protein is CASSQHQGIGTGELFF. CDR3 in DNA: TGTGCCAGCAGCCAACACCAGGGGATAGGCACCGGGGAGCTGTTTTTT.

The V gene is TRBV11-3, the J gene TRBJ2-7; 9 bases are shared with TRBD2. CDR3 size: 13 residues. With V trimmed by 5 bases and J by 6 bases, 5 bases remained unmatched. Germline V gene data show CDR1 as SGHNT and CDR2 as YENEEA. The CDR3 loop is CASSRGLAFEQYF. CDR3 sequence (DNA): TGTGCCAGCAGCCGCGGACTAGCGTTCGAGCAGTACTTC.

Here the CDR3 DNA reads TGTGCCAGTAGTATAGAGTTTGGACAGCCCGCCACTGAAGCTTTCTTT. Encoded protein: CASSIEFGQPATEAFF. The chain has TRBV19 and TRBJ1-1; tentatively, D is TRBD1 (6 bases). CDR1 is LNHDA and CDR2 is SQIVND in the germline V gene (reference sequence). Trimming left V 0 bases short and J 4 bases short, with 15 bases between. The CDR3 covers 16 residues.

The gene calls are TRBV3-1 (or the pseudogene TRBV3-2) and TRBJ1-1; the match to TRBD1 covers 8 bases. CDR3 length equals 14 residues. Germline V gene sequence: CDR1 LGHDT, CDR2 YNNKEL (reference sequence). The trim removed 7 bases at V and 1 base at J, leaving 5 bases unmatched. CDR3 protein: CASTRGLGNTEAFF. The CDR3 region has the DNA TGTGCCAGCACCAGGGGGCTGGGGAACACTGAAGCTTTCTTT.

The chain uses TRBV4-1 and TRBJ2-7; 8 nucleotides align to TRBD2. CDR1 is MGHRA, CDR2 YSYEKL, per germline. There are 14 residues in the CDR3. V was pared by 7 bases and J by 0 bases, with 5 bases of the junction left unmatched. The CDR3 DNA sequence: TGCGCCAGCAAACGCACTAGCGGCTCCTACGAGCAGTACTTC. Translation gives CASKRTSGSYEQYF.